A single sample gave rise to the 14 T cell receptor beta chains below, sequenced in a study of blood T cell repertoires in COVID-19. Here immunoSEQ multiplex PCR was the method, and the copy in TCRdb shows in-frame clones only, minus some. The sample contains fewer than 250,000 clones, about nine tenths of which appear only once. Source material: peripheral blood. All receptors come from a man in his forties or fifties with COVID-19, enrolled during active disease.

This chain connects TRBV5-1 to TRBJ1-2; 10 positions match TRBD1. In germline, CDR1 is SGHRS, CDR2 YFSETQ. The CDR3 consists of 14 residues. The J segment lost 6 bases and the V segment lost 4 bases, leaving 6 bases of the junction unmatched. As DNA, the CDR3 is TGCGCCAGCAGCCCCGGGACAGGGGCCGATGGCTACACCTTC. It encodes CASSPGTGADGYTF.

J is TRBJ2-5 and V is TRBV7-9, with 7 bases lining up with TRBD1. Losses at the gene ends were 5 bases for V and 5 bases for J; bases not matched to a gene: 8. The CDR3 is made up of 14 amino acids. CDR1 is SEHNR and CDR2 is FQNEAQ in the germline V gene (reference sequence). CDR3 DNA: TGTGCCAGCAGCGAAGGGACAGCCAGGGAGACCCAGTACTTC. It is translated as CASSEGTARETQYF.

V usage is TRBV6-2 or TRBV6-3 and J usage is TRBJ2-4; the D gene could be TRBD1 or TRBD2 (7 bases each). The V and J ends lost 6 bases and 12 bases respectively, with 21 bases between them. CDR1 and CDR2 (germline): MNHEY, SVGEGT. This CDR3 contains 14 residues. CDR3 protein: CASSRGGAKAPQYF. The CDR3 DNA reads TGTGCCAGCAGCAGGGGGGGAGCCAAAGCCCCTCAGTACTTC.

The chain joins TRBV12-3 or TRBV12-4 to TRBJ2-1; D may be TRBD2 (5 bases). The ends were cut back, 5 bases at V and 8 bases at J, with 7 bases in the middle. The CDR3 contains 11 residues. The CDR3 here is CASSARDEQFF. The CDR3 DNA reads as TGTGCCAGCAGTGCGAGGGATGAGCAGTTCTTC.

CDR3 nucleotides: TGTGCCAGCGGCAGGACAGTTCCTAATTCACCCCTCCACTTT. This sequence encodes CASGRTVPNSPLHF. The genes are TRBV27 and TRBJ1-6; the D gene is possibly TRBD1 (6 bases). Trimming shortened V by 8 bases and J by 6 bases, and 14 bases separated the two germline ends. Germline CDR1 MNHEY, CDR2 SMNVEV (reference sequence). CDR3 size: 14 residues.

The J gene is TRBJ2-3, the V gene TRBV3-1 (or the pseudogene TRBV3-2); a possible D gene is TRBD1 (6 bases). This CDR3 has 13 residues. Between the trimmed V and J ends, which lost 2 bases and 6 bases, there was a span of 9 bases. Germline CDR1 LGHDT, CDR2 YNNKEL (reference sequence). The CDR3 bases are TGTGCCAGCAGCCAACTCAGGGGTGATACGCAGTATTTT. Translating gives CASSQLRGDTQYF.

V gene TRBV30 combines with J gene TRBJ2-1, with 10 positions matching TRBD2. Germline loops: CDR1 GTSNPN, CDR2 SVGIG (reference sequence). The CDR3 has 15 amino acids. The V gene end was trimmed by 4 bases and the J gene end by 2 bases; junction bases not matched to a gene: 5. CDR3 sequence reads: CAWKQLAGPYNEQFF. The CDR3 DNA reads TGTGCCTGGAAGCAACTAGCGGGACCCTACAATGAGCAGTTCTTC.

CDR3 nucleotide sequence: TGCGCCAGCAGCTTGGTTAGTACGGATGAGCAGTTCTTC. This translates into CASSLVSTDEQFF. The V gene is TRBV5-1, the J gene TRBJ2-1; D uncertain. Germline-derived CDR1 and CDR2 are SGHRS and YFSETQ. CDR3 length equals 13 residues. Trimming took off 0 bases at V and 8 bases at J, with 9 bases between the two ends.

The V and J genes are TRBV19 and TRBJ1-3, with D possibly matching TRBD1 (6 bases). Germline-derived CDR1 and CDR2 are LNHDA and SQIVND (reference sequence). Trimming removed 4 bases from V and 0 bases from J, with 13 bases in between. The CDR3 has 16 residues. The CDR3 protein is CASSTGHHDSGNTIYF. The CDR3, as DNA: TGTGCCAGTAGTACGGGACACCATGACTCTGGAAACACCATATATTTT. Based on the CDR3 plus reference TRBV19 and TRBJ1-3, the full variable domain is DGGITQSPKYLFRKEGQNVTLSCEQNLNHDAMYWYRQDPGQGLRLIYYSQIVNDFQKGDIAEGYSVSREKKESFPLTVTSAQKNPTAFYLCASSTGHHDSGNTIYFGEGSWLTVV.

The chain has TRBV15 and TRBJ1-2; D uncertain. The V and J ends lost 1 base and 7 bases respectively, with 10 bases between them. Germline assignment: CDR1 LNHNV and CDR2 YYDKDF (reference sequence). The CDR3 spans 13 residues. CDR3 region: CATSRGGDSGYTF. The CDR3 region has the DNA TGTGCCACCAGCAGAGGGGGAGATTCTGGCTACACCTTC.

The chain is built from TRBV4-2 and TRBJ2-1; 11 bases align to TRBD2. The CDR3 loop spans 15 amino acids. After removal of 0 bases from V and 8 bases from J, the junction contained 3 bases not matched to a gene. CDR1 and CDR2 (germline): LGHNA, YNFKEQ. The CDR3 DNA sequence: TGTGCCAGCAGCCAAGAGCTAGCGGGAGGCTATGAGCAGTTCTTC. Amino acid sequence: CASSQELAGGYEQFF.

This clone has a handful of counts. The chain couples TRBV18 to TRBJ2-7, with D perhaps TRBD1 (6 bases). V lost 6 bases and J 5 bases, leaving 14 bases between the germline ends. Germline V gives CDR1 KGHSH, CDR2 LQKENI. The CDR3 has 13 residues. The CDR3 nucleotides read TGTGCCAGCTCCCCTTACAGGGTCCACGAGCAGTACTTC. This gives the protein CASSPYRVHEQYF.

A note on this clone: This specimen includes other DNA sequences encoding the same CDR3. The genes are TRBV15 and TRBJ1-5; D is ambiguous. In germline, CDR1 is LNHNV, CDR2 YYDKDF (reference sequence). Trimming took off 1 base at V and 1 base at J, with 5 bases between the two ends. This CDR3 has 14 residues. The CDR3, as DNA: TGTGCCACCAGCAGAGGGCAGAGCAATCAGCCCCAGCATTTT. It yields the protein CATSRGQSNQPQHF.

The V call is TRBV29-1, the J call TRBJ2-7; D might be TRBD2 (6 bases). This CDR3 contains 11 residues. The germline V and J ends were trimmed by 3 bases and 6 bases, with 9 bases remaining between them. Germline CDR1 SQVTM, CDR2 ANQGSEA. The CDR3 nucleotides read TGCAGCGTTGAGGAGGGGAGCGAGCAGTACTTC. This sequence encodes CSVEEGSEQYF.